Presented here are 14 T cell receptor beta chains from one specimen sequenced in a study of cytomegalovirus exposure and HLA in healthy donors. Primers included in the PCR were 60 Vbeta and 13 Jbeta primers. Sequenced by immunoSEQ multiplex PCR; TCRdb stores in-frame clones only, minus some. The table shows under 140,000 clones, with roughly four fifths occurring only once. Sequences were obtained from PBMCs. These receptors all come from a woman aged 25 to 39 in good health and CMV-seronegative.

This sequence joins TRBV7-6 and TRBJ1-1; 7 positions agree with TRBD1. Looked up from germline, CDR1 is SGHVS and CDR2 is FNYEAQ. This CDR3 comprises 18 residues. Trimming at V came to 5 bases and at J to 3 bases, leaving 18 bases not matched to a gene. CDR3 DNA: TGTGCCAGCAGCCTAAGAGATCCCAACAGGGGTACATACACTGAAGCTTTCTTT. Residues: CASSLRDPNRGTYTEAFF.

The V and J genes are TRBV19 and TRBJ2-7; 7 nucleotides line up with TRBD1. Germline V gene data show CDR1 as LNHDA and CDR2 as SQIVND (reference sequence). V lost 10 bases and J lost 6; bases outside the gene matches: 9. This CDR3 region has 12 residues. The CDR3 sequence is CATFDRVGEQYF. The CDR3 DNA is TGTGCCACCTTCGACAGGGTAGGCGAGCAGTACTTC.

V gene TRBV5-1 combines with J gene TRBJ2-1; 8 bases match TRBD1. Germline lookup yields CDR1 SGHRS and CDR2 YFSETQ. The CDR3 sequence is 14 residues long. J was trimmed by 0 bases and V by 6 bases; bases with no gene match: 2. CDR3 loop: CASTGTGSYNEQFF. Here the CDR3 DNA reads TGCGCCAGCACTGGGACAGGCTCCTACAATGAGCAGTTCTTC.

CDR3 loop: CASRLGQSYSSYEQYF. In nucleotides, the CDR3 is TGTGCCAGCAGACTGGGACAGTCCTATTCCTCCTACGAGCAGTACTTC. The V and J genes are TRBV28 and TRBJ2-7; 7 bases map to TRBD1. The CDR3 is 16 amino acids. The germline V gene has CDR1 MDHEN and CDR2 SYDVKM. V shed 6 bases and J 0 bases; nucleotides not matched to a gene: 11. The whole variable domain, remainder taken from reference TRBV28 and TRBJ2-7, is DVKVTQSSRYLVKRTGEKVFLECVQDMDHENMFWYRQDPGLGLRLIYFSYDVKMKEKGDIPEGYSVSREKKERFSLILESASTNQTSMYLCASRLGQSYSSYEQYFGPGTRLTVT.

This sequence joins TRBV7-6 and TRBJ2-7; D is possibly TRBD1 (6 bases). This CDR3 spans 16 amino acids. Germline-derived CDR1 and CDR2 are SGHVS and FNYEAQ. The germline V and J ends were trimmed by 5 bases and 2 bases, with 19 bases remaining between them. CDR3 in amino acids: CASSPKVGQGTYEQYF. CDR3 sequence (DNA): TGTGCCAGCAGCCCAAAGGTAGGGCAGGGGACCTACGAGCAGTACTTC. Full variable domain (rest looked up from reference TRBV7-6 and TRBJ2-7): GAGVSQSPRYKVTKRGQDVALRCDPISGHVSLYWYRQALGQGPEFLTYFNYEAQQDKSGLPNDRFSAERPEGSISTLTIQRTEQRDSAMYRCASSPKVGQGTYEQYFGPGTRLTVT.

The gene calls are TRBV6-1 and TRBJ2-7; 8 nucleotides line up with TRBD1. V lost 3 bases to trimming and J lost 4 bases; unmatched junction nucleotides: 5. This CDR3 comprises 14 residues. Germline CDR1 is MNHNS and CDR2 is SASEGT. The CDR3 here is CASSEGQALYEQYF. CDR3 sequence (DNA): TGTGCCAGCAGTGAGGGACAGGCTCTATACGAGCAGTACTTC.

The genes are TRBV7-8 and TRBJ1-4; D ambiguous. Looked up from germline, CDR1 is SGHVS and CDR2 is FQNEAQ. The length of the CDR3 is 14 residues. V was trimmed by 1 base and J by 8 bases, leaving 11 bases between them. The CDR3 region is CASSLGEGGEKLFF. The CDR3 DNA reads TGTGCCAGCAGCTTAGGGGAGGGAGGCGAAAAACTGTTTTTT.

V and J are TRBV5-6 and TRBJ1-2, with D hard to call. Germline V gene data show CDR1 as SGHDT and CDR2 as YYEEEE. V was cut by 1 base and J by 4 bases, with 11 bases left in between. The CDR3 runs to 14 residues. The CDR3 coding sequence is TGTGCCAGCAGCTTGTTCCCAGGCGTCTATGGCTACACCTTC. Protein: CASSLFPGVYGYTF. The full variable domain, with the rest looked up from reference TRBV5-6 and TRBJ1-2, is DAGVTQSPTHLIKTRGQQVTLRCSPKSGHDTVSWYQQALGQGPQFIFQYYEEEERQRGNFPDRFSGHQFPNYSSELNVNALLLGDSALYLCASSLFPGVYGYTFGSGTRLTVV.

This chain uses TRBV19 with TRBJ2-7; D may be TRBD1 (6 bases). Between the trimmed V and J ends, which lost 5 bases and 7 bases, there was a span of 15 bases. The CDR3 totals 13 residues. Germline assignment: CDR1 LNHDA and CDR2 SQIVND (reference sequence). The DNA for the CDR3 is TGTGCCAGTAGTTTTCCGGGGACACAAGAGCAGTACTTC. It codes for CASSFPGTQEQYF. Using reference TRBV19 and TRBJ2-7 for the parts outside the CDR3, the full variable domain is DGGITQSPKYLFRKEGQNVTLSCEQNLNHDAMYWYRQDPGQGLRLIYYSQIVNDFQKGDIAEGYSVSREKKESFPLTVTSAQKNPTAFYLCASSFPGTQEQYFGPGTRLTVT.

This rearrangement joins TRBV7-6 to TRBJ2-1, with D possibly matching TRBD1 (6 bases). The CDR3 spans 17 residues. Germline V gene sequence: CDR1 SGHVS, CDR2 FNYEAQ. V was shortened by 4 bases and J by 7 bases, with 23 bases between the two germline ends. CDR3 nucleotide sequence: TGTGCCAGCAGCTACCCGGATCGTATAGGGGGATTGAATGAGCAGTTCTTC. This gives the protein CASSYPDRIGGLNEQFF.

The gene calls are TRBV4-1 and TRBJ2-5, with 10 nucleotides matching TRBD1. V gave up 1 base and J gave up 5 bases; unmatched junction bases: 4. The length of the CDR3 is 15 residues. The germline CDR1 and CDR2 sequences are MGHRA and YSYEKL. This CDR3 is CASSQAGTGEETQYF. CDR3 coding DNA: TGCGCCAGCAGCCAAGCGGGGACAGGGGAGGAGACCCAGTACTTC.

This clone has only one observation. The chain carries TRBV5-4 and TRBJ2-1; 8 bases line up with TRBD2. V lost 0 bases and J lost 4; bases outside the gene matches: 9. Germline V gene sequence: CDR1 SGHNT, CDR2 YYREEE (reference sequence). This CDR3 comprises 17 residues. This CDR3 reads CASSLDLETSAYNEQFF. The DNA of the CDR3 is TGTGCCAGCAGCTTGGATTTAGAGACTAGCGCTTACAATGAGCAGTTCTTC.

The rearrangement joins TRBV29-1 to TRBJ2-5, with TRBD2 matching over 9 bases. This CDR3 contains 15 residues. The ends lost 6 bases at V and 3 bases at J; junction bases unmatched: 11. The V gene's germline CDR1 is SQVTM and CDR2 ANQGSEA. The DNA for the CDR3 is TGCAGCGTGGACGGGGTAGCGGGAGCGGAAGAGACCCAGTACTTC. It translates to CSVDGVAGAEETQYF. The full variable domain, with the rest looked up from reference TRBV29-1 and TRBJ2-5, is SAVISQKPSRDICQRGTSLTIQCQVDSQVTMMFWYRQQPGQSLTLIATANQGSEATYESGFVIDKFPISRPNLTFSTLTVSNMSPEDSSIYLCSVDGVAGAEETQYFGPGTRLLVL.

The chain is built from TRBV28 and TRBJ1-1, with D maybe TRBD1 (5 bases). This CDR3 has 14 residues. Germline assignment: CDR1 MDHEN and CDR2 SYDVKM. Trimming took off 6 bases at V and 2 bases at J, with 13 bases between the two ends. This CDR3 reads CASRSQGENTEAFF. CDR3 in DNA: TGTGCCAGCAGGTCCCAAGGGGAAAACACTGAAGCTTTCTTT.